A single sample gave rise to the 10 T cell receptor beta chains below, sequenced in a study of identical twins. TCRdb re-called the 5' RACE reads through MiXCR, storing one row per CDR3 protein. This table holds under 450,000 distinct CDR3 sequences, approximately 17% found once. Material: naive T cells sorted from blood. The source of these receptors is a man between 50 and 59 years old in good health.

Details on this clonotype: The junction differs from germline at one of its ends, possibly a read error. The J gene is TRBJ1-1, the V gene TRBV19, with TRBD1 matching 8 bases. Germline lookup yields CDR1 LNHDA and CDR2 SQIVND (reference sequence). CDR3 size: 13 residues. The chain's CDR3 is CASRIRDRWFLVF. For the CDR3, the DNA is TGTGCCAGTCGGATCCGGGACAGGTGGTTTCTGGTCTTT.

This clonotype has just a few counts. The V gene is TRBV5-6, the J gene TRBJ2-7; a weak D match, TRBD1 (6 bases). Trimming shortened V by 0 bases and J by 2 bases, and 9 bases separated the two germline ends. This CDR3 contains 14 residues. The germline V gene has CDR1 SGHDT and CDR2 YYEEEE. The CDR3: CASSLARQAYEQYF. As DNA, the CDR3 is TGTGCCAGCAGCTTGGCCCGACAGGCCTACGAGCAGTACTTC.

This clonotype was found a few times. The V gene is TRBV12-3 or TRBV12-4, the J gene TRBJ2-2; the D gene is possibly TRBD2 (6 bases). Trimming pared 3 bases from V and 6 bases from J, leaving 11 bases between. The CDR3 runs to 14 residues. In DNA form, the CDR3 reads TGTGCCAGCAGTTTTGGAGGGCCGCCCGGGGAGCTGTTTTTT. It specifies CASSFGGPPGELFF.

This clonotype was picked up a small number of times. The chain uses TRBV7-9 and TRBJ2-7, with D perhaps TRBD1 or TRBD2 (5 bases each). Per germline, CDR1 SEHNR and CDR2 FQNEAQ (reference sequence). Trimming removed 2 bases from V and 2 bases from J, with 10 bases in between. The CDR3 has 14 residues. The CDR3 protein is CASSLSGATYEQYF. The CDR3 DNA follows: TGTGCCAGCAGCTTATCCGGGGCGACCTACGAGCAGTACTTC.

There are a few counts of this clonotype. The rearrangement uses TRBV29-1 and TRBJ2-5; D might be TRBD2 (6 bases). This CDR3 contains 15 residues. Per germline, CDR1 SQVTM and CDR2 ANQGSEA. Trimming took off 0 bases at V and 5 bases at J, with 16 bases between the two ends. CDR3 amino acids: CSVEDWGGARETQYF. As DNA, the CDR3 is TGCAGCGTTGAAGATTGGGGCGGGGCGAGGGAGACCCAGTACTTC.

The chain links TRBV2 to TRBJ2-3; a possible D gene is TRBD2 (5 bases). Trimming stripped 3 bases from V and 4 bases from J, with 14 bases between. Germline V CDR1 and CDR2: SNHLY, FYNNEI. The CDR3 is 15 residues long. As DNA, the CDR3 is TGTGCCAGCAGTGATGTCGGGATAGCATCAGATACGCAGTATTTT. Translating gives CASSDVGIASDTQYF. Using reference TRBV2 and TRBJ2-3 for the parts outside the CDR3, the full variable domain is EPEVTQTPSHQVTQMGQEVILRCVPISNHLYFYWYRQILGQKVEFLVSFYNNEISEKSEIFDDQFSVERPDGSNFTLKIRSTKLEDSAMYFCASSDVGIASDTQYFGPGTRLTVL.

This clonotype was seen ten or more times. The chain carries TRBV12-3 or TRBV12-4 and TRBJ2-7; D possibly corresponds to TRBD1 (6 bases). The CDR3 has 17 amino acids. Trimming pared 3 bases from V and 4 bases from J, leaving 22 bases between. Written as DNA, the CDR3 is TGTGCCAGCAGTTTTAGCCTCACTTCAGGGGCAGTTTACGAGCAGTACTTC. Its protein is CASSFSLTSGAVYEQYF.

This clonotype was observed at least ten times. This chain joins TRBV20-1 and TRBJ2-5; the match to TRBD2 covers 10 bases. The CDR3 length is 15 residues. Germline lookup yields CDR1 DFQATT and CDR2 SNEGSKA (reference sequence). Trimming removed 0 bases from V and 5 bases from J; junction bases left unmatched: 6. The CDR3 DNA follows: TGCAGTGCTAGAGATACCCTAGCGGGAGTCGAGACCCAGTACTTC. Protein sequence: CSARDTLAGVETQYF.

V gene TRBV7-9 combines with J gene TRBJ2-1; tentatively, D is TRBD1 (5 bases). V was trimmed by 5 bases and J by 10 bases, leaving 12 bases between them. Germline-derived CDR1 and CDR2 are SEHNR and FQNEAQ (reference sequence). This CDR3 is 12 amino acids long. CDR3: CASSLGAPEQFF. In DNA form, the CDR3 reads TGTGCCAGCAGCCTAGGGGCCCCGGAGCAGTTCTTC.

The genes are TRBV5-6 and TRBJ1-2; TRBD1 aligns across 9 bases. CDR1 is SGHDT and CDR2 is YYEEEE in the germline V gene. V was pared by 4 bases and J by 8 bases, with 9 bases of the junction left unmatched. CDR3 length: 14 amino acids. CDR3 sequence reads: CASSPTGGAGGYTF. In DNA form, the CDR3 reads TGTGCCAGCAGCCCCACAGGGGGCGCGGGGGGCTACACCTTC.